Presented here are 19 T cell receptor beta chains from one specimen sequenced in a study of cytotoxic CD8 clonotypes in ibrutinib-treated CLL. Here immunoSEQ multiplex PCR was the method, and the copy in TCRdb shows in-frame clones only, minus some. This sample has about 200,000 clones, with approximately 75% found just once. The material was PBMCs, obtained after 12 months of ibrutinib treatment. These receptors were taken from a human donor with chronic lymphocytic leukemia.

This clone was detected once. V and J are TRBV5-1 and TRBJ2-1; D not resolved. Germline V CDR1 and CDR2: SGHRS, YFSETQ. This CDR3 comprises 15 residues. V lost 2 bases, J lost 5 bases, and 14 bases lay in between. The CDR3 reads CASSFSGVLDNEQFF. The CDR3 bases are TGCGCCAGCAGCTTCTCTGGGGTTCTGGACAATGAGCAGTTCTTC.

The rearrangement links TRBV5-1 to TRBJ2-1; D not resolved. V dropped 4 bases and J dropped 10 bases, with 21 bases sitting between them. CDR3 length: 15 amino acids. The germline V gene encodes CDR1 SGHRS and CDR2 YFSETQ. The chain's CDR3 is CASSPRAPIGNEQFF. The CDR3 DNA is TGCGCCAGCAGCCCCCGGGCCCCGATTGGGAACGAGCAGTTCTTC.

J is TRBJ1-2 and V is TRBV30, with D possibly being TRBD1 (5 bases). Germline CDR1 and CDR2: GTSNPN and SVGIG (reference sequence). The CDR3 has 14 amino acids. V lost 4 bases, J lost 2 bases, and 14 bases lay in between. CDR3 sequence reads: CAWNQGSGNYGYTF. CDR3 DNA: TGTGCCTGGAACCAGGGTTCCGGGAACTATGGCTACACCTTC.

The rearrangement uses TRBV19 and TRBJ2-5; TRBD2 aligns across 9 bases. Germline V gives CDR1 LNHDA, CDR2 SQIVND (reference sequence). The V and J ends lost 7 bases and 7 bases, in that order; junction bases with no gene match: 13. The CDR3 spans 15 residues. The CDR3 coding sequence is TGTGCCAGTACCCCGAGCGGGGGGTCGGGGTGGACCCAGTACTTC. Encoded protein: CASTPSGGSGWTQYF.

The V and J genes are TRBV6-1 and TRBJ2-1, with 8 positions matching TRBD1. This CDR3 comprises 13 residues. Germline CDR1 is MNHNS and CDR2 is SASEGT. V lost 5 bases, J lost 9 bases, and 6 bases stayed unmatched. The DNA of the CDR3 is TGTGCCAGCAGTAACACACAGGGGGGTGAGCAGTTCTTC. Protein sequence: CASSNTQGGEQFF.

This clone showed up just once. In DNA form, the CDR3 reads TGTGCCAGCAGCCGGGACTCTGGAAACACCATATATTTT. This encodes CASSRDSGNTIYF. The chain joins TRBV11-3 to TRBJ1-3; D uncertain. Germline-derived CDR1 and CDR2 are SGHNT and YENEEA. This CDR3 has 13 residues. The V end was cut by 5 bases, the J end by 0 bases, with 5 bases between. The full variable domain, completed using reference TRBV11-3 and TRBJ1-3, is EAGVVQSPRYKIIEKKQPVAFWCNPISGHNTLYWYLQNLGQGPELLIRYENEEAVDDSQLPKDRFSAERLKGVDSTLKIQPAELGDSAVYLCASSRDSGNTIYFGEGSWLTVV.

The chain uses TRBV27 and TRBJ1-5, with a possible D match to TRBD1 (5 bases). V lost 0 bases to trimming and J lost 6 bases, with 12 bases between them. This CDR3 is 15 amino acids long. CDR1 and CDR2 from the germline V gene are MNHEY and SMNVEV (reference sequence). DNA for the CDR3: TGTGCCAGCAGTTTATCGATGGGGGTGAGTCAGCCCCAGCATTTT. It translates to CASSLSMGVSQPQHF.

This sequence joins TRBV19 and TRBJ1-2; tentative D call: TRBD1 (5 bases). The CDR3 contains 13 residues. The germline gives CDR1 LNHDA, CDR2 SQIVND (reference sequence). V shed 4 bases and J shed 7 bases, with 13 bases lying between them. CDR3 region: CASSKGGDPGYTF. CDR3 nucleotide sequence: TGTGCCAGTAGTAAAGGAGGGGATCCTGGCTACACCTTC.

The chain is built from TRBV4-1 and TRBJ1-5; D gene ambiguous. The CDR3 is made up of 13 amino acids. V dropped 4 bases and J dropped 11 bases, with 15 bases sitting between them. The germline V gene has CDR1 MGHRA and CDR2 YSYEKL. The CDR3 protein is CASSLGEVGSQHF. CDR3 sequence (DNA): TGCGCCAGCAGCCTCGGTGAGGTGGGATCCCAGCATTTT.

The V call is TRBV5-5, the J call TRBJ1-2; D gene unclear. V lost 2 bases to trimming and J lost 0 bases, with 8 bases between them. CDR3 size: 14 residues. The germline CDR1 and CDR2 sequences are SGHKS and YYEKEE (reference sequence). CDR3 residues: CASSFQQPNYGYTF. The CDR3 bases are TGTGCCAGCAGCTTCCAACAACCTAACTATGGCTACACCTTC.

Comment on this clone: Within the sample, other DNA sequences also encode this same CDR3. The rearrangement joins TRBV5-1 to TRBJ2-5; D perhaps matches TRBD2 (5 bases). The CDR3 is made up of 14 amino acids. The germline gives CDR1 SGHRS, CDR2 YFSETQ. The V end was cut by 0 bases, the J end by 5 bases, with 11 bases between. The DNA of the CDR3 is TGCGCCAGCAGCTTGGGCAGAGGGTCGGAGACCCAGTACTTC. Amino acids: CASSLGRGSETQYF.

The chain joins TRBV7-9 to TRBJ2-1; 9 bases line up with TRBD2. The CDR3 extends over 15 amino acids. CDR1 is SEHNR and CDR2 is FQNEAQ in the germline V gene (reference sequence). The ends lost 2 bases at V and 6 bases at J; junction bases unmatched: 5. The CDR3 is CASSLIRLAANEQFF. For the CDR3, the DNA is TGTGCCAGCAGCTTAATAAGACTAGCGGCCAATGAGCAGTTCTTC.

This clone has at least ten counts. The V gene is TRBV6-4, the J gene TRBJ2-2, with 9 bases identical to TRBD2. J lost 5 bases, V lost 0 bases, and 1 base had no gene match. This CDR3 is 15 amino acids long. Looked up from germline, CDR1 is MRHNA and CDR2 is SNTAGT. CDR3 nucleotides: TGTGCCAGCAGTGACTCTAGCGGGGGAACCGGGGAGCTGTTTTTT. Translated: CASSDSSGGTGELFF.

The chain is built from TRBV5-4 and TRBJ2-5; 9 bases agree with TRBD2. Trimming took 2 bases from V and 2 from J; bases not matched to a gene: 13. CDR1 and CDR2 (germline): SGHNT, YYREEE (reference sequence). This CDR3 is built from 18 residues. The CDR3 coding sequence is TGTGCCAGCAGCTTCAAAAGGTCAACAGCGGGGGGACAAGAGACCCAGTACTTC. Protein product: CASSFKRSTAGGQETQYF.

The chain recombines TRBV7-8 with TRBJ2-6, with D possibly TRBD1 on 6 matching bases. The CDR3 contains 20 residues. Trimming cost V 5 bases and J 0 bases, with 23 bases left between them. Germline V gene data show CDR1 as SGHVS and CDR2 as FQNEAQ. The CDR3 DNA reads as TGTGCCAGCAGCCCCGGGACATACACTTTTTTCTCCTCTGGGGCCAACGTCCTGACTTTC. Protein: CASSPGTYTFFSSGANVLTF.

The chain combines TRBV7-6 with TRBJ1-4, with D perhaps TRBD1 (6 bases). V lost 4 bases to trimming and J lost 8 bases, with 17 bases between them. The germline V gene has CDR1 SGHVS and CDR2 FNYEAQ. This CDR3 contains 15 residues. CDR3 amino acids: CASSSNREGDEKLFF. DNA for the CDR3: TGTGCCAGCAGCTCGAACAGGGAGGGCGACGAAAAACTGTTTTTT.

CDR3 in amino acids: CASSLVSENTEAFF. CDR3 nucleotides: TGTGCCAGCAGCTTAGTCTCCGAGAACACTGAAGCTTTCTTT. The chain joins TRBV7-9 to TRBJ1-1; D call uncertain. V was shortened by 1 base and J by 1 base, with 7 bases between the two germline ends. Germline values: CDR1 SEHNR, CDR2 FQNEAQ (reference sequence). CDR3 length: 14 amino acids.

V and J are TRBV4-1 and TRBJ2-1; 10 bases line up with TRBD2. From germline, CDR1 is MGHRA and CDR2 YSYEKL. With 1 base clipped from V and 10 bases from J, the junction kept 10 bases outside the gene matches. The CDR3 extends over 16 amino acids. CDR3 sequence reads: CASSQGTSGARGEQFF. The CDR3 coding sequence is TGCGCCAGCAGCCAAGGGACTAGCGGTGCAAGGGGGGAGCAGTTCTTC.

CDR3 protein: CASSLERGRSTGELFF. Written as DNA, the CDR3 is TGCGCCAGCAGCTTGGAGAGGGGGCGTAGCACCGGGGAGCTGTTTTTT. The V gene is TRBV5-1, the J gene TRBJ2-2; 7 positions match TRBD1. The CDR3 runs 16 residues. J lost 4 bases, V lost 0 bases, and 6 bases had no gene match. Germline CDR1 SGHRS, CDR2 YFSETQ.